This T cell receptor (beta chain) was retrieved from a study of cytomegalovirus exposure and HLA in healthy donors. The study, taken as a whole, reports: There was a cluster of highly shared sequence variants that was likely a sequencing artifact. The authors listed around 150 TCR beta chains as cytomegalovirus-associated.

Trimming at V came to 6 bases and at J to 5 bases, leaving 6 bases not matched to a gene. The CDR3 covers 14 residues. CDR1 and CDR2 (germline): MDHEN, SYDVKM. PCR employed 60 Vbeta and 13 Jbeta primers. Sequenced by immunoSEQ multiplex PCR; TCRdb stores in-frame clones only, minus some. The table lists around 150,000 clones, about 80% of them singletons, with approximately 2.1% in the top ten. This clone was picked up a small number of times. Antigen unknown. Sequenced input: PBMCs. The source of this sequence is a man aged 25 to 45 in good health and CMV-seronegative. J is TRBJ1-4 and V is TRBV28; 7 bases map to TRBD1. The CDR3 DNA follows: TGTGCCAGCAGGGGACCGGGACAGAATGAAAAACTGTTTTTT. Translated, it gives CASRGPGQNEKLFF.